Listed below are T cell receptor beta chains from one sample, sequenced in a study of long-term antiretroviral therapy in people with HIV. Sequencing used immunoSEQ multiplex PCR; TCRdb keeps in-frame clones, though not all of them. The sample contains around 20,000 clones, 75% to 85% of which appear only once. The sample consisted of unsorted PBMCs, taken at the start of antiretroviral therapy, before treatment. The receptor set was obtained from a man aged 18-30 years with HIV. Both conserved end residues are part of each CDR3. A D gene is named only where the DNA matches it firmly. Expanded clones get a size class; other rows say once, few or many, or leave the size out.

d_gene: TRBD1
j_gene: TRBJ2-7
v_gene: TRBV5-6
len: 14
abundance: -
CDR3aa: CASSFGTGKYEQYF
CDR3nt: TGTGCCAGCAGCTTCGGGACAGGAAAGTACGAGCAGTACTTC

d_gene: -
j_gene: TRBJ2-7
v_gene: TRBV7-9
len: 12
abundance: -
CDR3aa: CASSYSGDEQYF
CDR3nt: TGTGCCAGCAGCTACTCGGGGGACGAGCAGTACTTC

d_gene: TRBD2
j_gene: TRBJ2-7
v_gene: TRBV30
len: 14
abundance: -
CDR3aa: CALTSGLVLNEQYF
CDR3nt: TGTGCCTTAACTTCGGGACTAGTCTTGAACGAGCAGTACTTC

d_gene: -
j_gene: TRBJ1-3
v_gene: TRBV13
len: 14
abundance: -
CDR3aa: CASSPGSSGNTIYF
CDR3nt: TGTGCCAGCAGCCCAGGGAGCTCTGGAAACACCATATATTTT

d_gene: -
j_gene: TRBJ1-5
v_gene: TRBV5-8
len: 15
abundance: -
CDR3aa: CASSLQGYSNQPQHF
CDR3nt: TGTGCCAGCAGCTTACAGGGATATAGCAATCAGCCCCAGCATTTT

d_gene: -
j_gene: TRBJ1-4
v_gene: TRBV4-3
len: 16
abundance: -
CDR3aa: CASSQEQGRPNEKLFF
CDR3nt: TGCGCCAGCAGCCAAGAACAGGGAAGGCCTAATGAAAAACTGTTTTTT

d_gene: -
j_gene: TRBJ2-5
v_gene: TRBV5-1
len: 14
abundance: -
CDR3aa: CASSPGLNQETQYF
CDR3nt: TGCGCCAGCAGCCCGGGACTGAATCAAGAGACCCAGTACTTC

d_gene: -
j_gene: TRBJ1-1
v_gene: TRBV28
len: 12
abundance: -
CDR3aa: CASRQLNTEAFF
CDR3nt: TGTGCCAGCAGACAACTGAACACTGAAGCTTTCTTT

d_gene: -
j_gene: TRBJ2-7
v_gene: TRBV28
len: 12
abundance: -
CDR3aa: CASSLLGYEQYF
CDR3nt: TGTGCCAGCAGTTTACTCGGCTACGAGCAGTACTTC

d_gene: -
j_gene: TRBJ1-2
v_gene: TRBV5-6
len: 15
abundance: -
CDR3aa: CASSLGGGRTYGYTF
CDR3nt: TGTGCCAGCAGCTTGGGTGGGGGCAGGACCTATGGCTACACCTTC

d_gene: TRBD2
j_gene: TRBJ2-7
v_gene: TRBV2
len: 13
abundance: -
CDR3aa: CASRLAGSSEQYF
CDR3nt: TGTGCCAGCCGCCTAGCGGGTTCTTCCGAGCAGTACTTC

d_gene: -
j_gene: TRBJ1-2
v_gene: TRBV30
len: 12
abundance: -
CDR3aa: CAWSDQARGYTF
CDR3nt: TGTGCCTGGAGTGACCAGGCTCGAGGCTACACCTTC

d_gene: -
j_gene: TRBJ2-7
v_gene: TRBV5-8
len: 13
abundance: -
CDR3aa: CASSPDHLYEQYF
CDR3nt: TGTGCCAGCAGCCCGGACCATCTCTACGAGCAGTACTTC

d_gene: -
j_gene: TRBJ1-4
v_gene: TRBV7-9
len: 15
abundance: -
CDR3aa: CASSLSGALNEKLFF
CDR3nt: TGTGCCAGCAGCCTATCAGGAGCCTTAAATGAAAAACTGTTTTTT

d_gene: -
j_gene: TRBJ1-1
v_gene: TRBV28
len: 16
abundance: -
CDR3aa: CASSLYGPSMNTEAFF
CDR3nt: TGTGCCAGCAGTTTGTACGGACCCAGCATGAACACTGAAGCTTTCTTT

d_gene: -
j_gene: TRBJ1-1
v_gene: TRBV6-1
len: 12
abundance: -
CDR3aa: CASSENFYEAFF
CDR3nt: TGTGCCAGCAGTGAAAACTTTTATGAAGCTTTCTTT

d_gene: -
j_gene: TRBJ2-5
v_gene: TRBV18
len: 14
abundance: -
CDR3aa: CASSPLDSQETQYF
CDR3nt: TGTGCCAGCTCACCGCTGGACAGCCAAGAGACCCAGTACTTC

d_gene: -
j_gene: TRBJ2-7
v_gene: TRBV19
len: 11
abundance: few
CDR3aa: CATGPPEEQYF
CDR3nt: TGTGCCACCGGACCGCCGGAGGAGCAGTACTTC

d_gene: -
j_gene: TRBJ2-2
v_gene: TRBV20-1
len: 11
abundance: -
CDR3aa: CSARDGGELFF
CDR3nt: TGCAGTGCTAGAGATGGCGGGGAGCTGTTTTTT

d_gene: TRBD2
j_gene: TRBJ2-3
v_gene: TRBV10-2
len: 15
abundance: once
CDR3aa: CASSLTSGSADTQYF
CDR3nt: TGCGCCAGCTCCCTGACTAGCGGGAGTGCAGATACGCAGTATTTT

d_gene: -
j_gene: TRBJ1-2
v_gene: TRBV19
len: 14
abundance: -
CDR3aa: CASNRQANNYGYTF
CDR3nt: TGTGCCAGTAACCGGCAGGCTAATAACTATGGCTACACCTTC

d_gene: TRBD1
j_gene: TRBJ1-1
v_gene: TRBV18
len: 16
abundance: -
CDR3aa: CASSPPSQRGRTEAFF
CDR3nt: TGTGCCAGCTCACCACCGTCCCAGAGGGGGCGGACTGAAGCTTTCTTT

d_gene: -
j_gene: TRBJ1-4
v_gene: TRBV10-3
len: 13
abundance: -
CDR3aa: CAIKAGTNEKLFF
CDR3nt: TGTGCCATCAAGGCGGGGACTAATGAAAAACTGTTTTTT

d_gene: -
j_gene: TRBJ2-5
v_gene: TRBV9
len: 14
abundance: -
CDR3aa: CASSRDGGVETQYF
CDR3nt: TGTGCCAGCAGCCGAGACGGGGGAGTAGAGACCCAGTACTTC

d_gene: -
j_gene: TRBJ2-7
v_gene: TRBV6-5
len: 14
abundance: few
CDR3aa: CASSYGASSYEQYF
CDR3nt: TGTGCCAGCAGTTATGGCGCCAGCTCCTACGAGCAGTACTTC

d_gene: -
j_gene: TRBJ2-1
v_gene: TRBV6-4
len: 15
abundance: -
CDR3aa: CASSESGLLNNEQFF
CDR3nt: TGTGCCAGCAGTGAATCGGGGTTACTTAACAATGAGCAGTTCTTC

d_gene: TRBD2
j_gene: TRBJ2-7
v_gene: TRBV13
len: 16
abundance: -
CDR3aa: CASSFPGLAGAEVQYF
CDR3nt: TGTGCCAGCAGCTTCCCGGGACTAGCGGGAGCCGAAGTGCAGTACTTC

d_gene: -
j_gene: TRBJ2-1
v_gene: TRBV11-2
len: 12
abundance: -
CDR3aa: CASSPINNEQFF
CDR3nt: TGTGCCAGCAGCCCCATTAACAATGAGCAGTTCTTC

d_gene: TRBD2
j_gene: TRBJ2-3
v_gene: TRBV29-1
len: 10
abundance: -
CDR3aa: CSVERETLYF
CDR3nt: TGCAGCGTTGAGCGGGAGACCCTGTATTTT

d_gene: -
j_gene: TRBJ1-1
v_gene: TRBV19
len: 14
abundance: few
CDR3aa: CASSITLGGTEAFF
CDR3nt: TGTGCCAGTAGTATAACGTTAGGGGGCACTGAAGCTTTCTTT

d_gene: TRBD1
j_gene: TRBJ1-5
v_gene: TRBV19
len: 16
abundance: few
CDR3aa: CASSGEQGAIYQPQHF
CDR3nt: TGTGCCAGTAGTGGGGAACAGGGGGCCATATATCAGCCCCAGCATTTT

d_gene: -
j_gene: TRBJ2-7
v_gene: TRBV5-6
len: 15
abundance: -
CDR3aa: CASSLAGGPTYEQYF
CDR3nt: TGTGCCAGCAGCTTGGCGGGGGGCCCTACCTACGAGCAGTACTTC

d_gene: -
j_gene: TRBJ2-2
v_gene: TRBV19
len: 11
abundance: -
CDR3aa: CASSYTGELFF
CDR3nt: TGTGCCAGTAGTTACACCGGGGAGCTGTTTTTT

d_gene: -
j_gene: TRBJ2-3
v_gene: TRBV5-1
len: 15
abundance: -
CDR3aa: CASSPTPRDTDTQYF
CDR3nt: TGCGCCAGCAGCCCTACCCCACGGGATACAGATACGCAGTATTTT

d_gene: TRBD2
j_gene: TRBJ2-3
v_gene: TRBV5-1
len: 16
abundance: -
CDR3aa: CASILGIAGAGDTQYF
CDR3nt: TGCGCCAGCATCTTAGGTATAGCGGGAGCGGGGGATACGCAGTATTTT

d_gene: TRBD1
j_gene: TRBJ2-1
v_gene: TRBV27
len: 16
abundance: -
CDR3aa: CASSSRTGALGNEQFF
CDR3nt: TGTGCCAGCAGTTCCCGGACAGGGGCGCTTGGCAATGAGCAGTTCTTC

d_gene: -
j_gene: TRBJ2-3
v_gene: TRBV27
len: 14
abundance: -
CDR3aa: CASSFGGPPNTQYF
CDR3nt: TGTGCCAGCAGTTTCGGCGGTCCACCGAACACGCAGTATTTT

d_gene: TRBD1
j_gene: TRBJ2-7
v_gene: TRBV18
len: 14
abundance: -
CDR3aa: CASSPGQGSYEQYF
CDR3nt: TGTGCCAGCTCCCCGGGACAGGGGTCCTACGAGCAGTACTTC

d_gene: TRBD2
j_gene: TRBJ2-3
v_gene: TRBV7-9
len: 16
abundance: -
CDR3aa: CASSPLAGGGTDTQYF
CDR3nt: TGTGCCAGCAGCCCACTAGCGGGAGGGGGCACAGATACGCAGTATTTT

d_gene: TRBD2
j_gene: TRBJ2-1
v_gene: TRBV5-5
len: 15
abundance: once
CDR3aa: CASSFRLAGLWEQFF
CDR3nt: TGTGCCAGCAGCTTCCGGCTAGCGGGTCTGTGGGAGCAGTTCTTC

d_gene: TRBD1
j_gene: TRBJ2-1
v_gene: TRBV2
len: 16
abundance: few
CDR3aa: CASSESGQGYGNEQFF
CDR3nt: TGTGCCAGCAGTGAAAGTGGACAGGGTTATGGCAATGAGCAGTTCTTC

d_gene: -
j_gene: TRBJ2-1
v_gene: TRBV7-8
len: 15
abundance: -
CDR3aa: CASSSLPRGDNEQFF
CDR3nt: TGTGCCAGCAGCTCCCTACCTAGGGGCGACAATGAGCAGTTCTTC

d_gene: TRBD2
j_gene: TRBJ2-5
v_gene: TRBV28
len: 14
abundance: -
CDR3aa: CASSGLAIQETQYF
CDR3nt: TGTGCCAGCAGCGGACTAGCGATCCAAGAGACCCAGTACTTC

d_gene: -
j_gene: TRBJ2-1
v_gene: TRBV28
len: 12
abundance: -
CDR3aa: CASRTSRGEQFF
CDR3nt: TGTGCCAGCAGGACCTCCCGGGGTGAGCAGTTCTTC

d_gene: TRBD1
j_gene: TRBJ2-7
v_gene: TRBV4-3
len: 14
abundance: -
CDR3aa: CASSTGQGGVEQYF
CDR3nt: TGCGCCAGCAGCACGGGACAGGGGGGTGTCGAGCAGTACTTC

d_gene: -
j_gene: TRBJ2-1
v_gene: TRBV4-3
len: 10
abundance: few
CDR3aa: CARGQSEQFF
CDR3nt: TGCGCCAGAGGACAGAGTGAGCAGTTCTTC

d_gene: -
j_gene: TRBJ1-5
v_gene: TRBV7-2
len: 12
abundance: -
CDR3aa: CASSSPGQPQHF
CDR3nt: TGTGCCAGCAGCTCCCCTGGGCAGCCCCAGCATTTT

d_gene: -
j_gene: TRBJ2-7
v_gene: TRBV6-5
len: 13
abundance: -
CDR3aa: CATRPRGTYEQYF
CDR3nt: TGTGCCACTCGCCCCCGCGGGACTTACGAGCAGTACTTC

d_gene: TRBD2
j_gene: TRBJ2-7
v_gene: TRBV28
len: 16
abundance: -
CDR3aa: CASINPTSGANYEQYF
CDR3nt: TGTGCCAGCATCAATCCCACTAGCGGGGCCAACTACGAGCAGTACTTC

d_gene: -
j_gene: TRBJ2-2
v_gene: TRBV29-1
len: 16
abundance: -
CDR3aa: CSVAGQGGVNTGELFF
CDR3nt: TGCAGCGTTGCGGGCCAAGGAGGGGTAAACACCGGGGAGCTGTTTTTT

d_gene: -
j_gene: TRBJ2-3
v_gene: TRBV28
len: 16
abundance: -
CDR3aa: CASSWNRFSSTDTQYF
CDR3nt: TGTGCCAGCAGTTGGAACAGGTTCTCTAGCACAGATACGCAGTATTTT

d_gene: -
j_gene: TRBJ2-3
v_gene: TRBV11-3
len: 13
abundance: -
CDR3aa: CASSLAHIDTQYF
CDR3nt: TGTGCCAGCAGCTTAGCCCACATAGATACGCAGTATTTT

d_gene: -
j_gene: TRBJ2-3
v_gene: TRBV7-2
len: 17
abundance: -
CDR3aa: CASSVISPGLNTDTQYF
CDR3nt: TGTGCCAGCAGTGTAATTTCCCCGGGACTGAACACAGATACGCAGTATTTT

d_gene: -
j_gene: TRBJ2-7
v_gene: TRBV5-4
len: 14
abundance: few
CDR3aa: CASSLRQNSYEQYF
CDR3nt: TGTGCCAGCAGCTTGAGACAGAACTCCTACGAGCAGTACTTC

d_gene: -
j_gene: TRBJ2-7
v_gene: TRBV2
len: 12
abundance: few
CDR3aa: CASSRTSYEQYF
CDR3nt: TGTGCCAGCAGTCGCACCTCCTACGAGCAGTACTTC

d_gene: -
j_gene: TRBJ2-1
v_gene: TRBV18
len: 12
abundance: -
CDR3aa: CASSPQGREQFF
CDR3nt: TGTGCCAGCTCACCACAGGGTCGCGAGCAGTTCTTC

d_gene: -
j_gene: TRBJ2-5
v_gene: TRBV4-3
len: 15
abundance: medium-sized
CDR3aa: CASSQVYRVQETQYF
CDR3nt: TGCGCCAGCAGCCAAGTTTACAGGGTCCAAGAGACCCAGTACTTC

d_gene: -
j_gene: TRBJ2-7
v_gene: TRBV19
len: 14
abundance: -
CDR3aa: CASSSPWGDHEQYF
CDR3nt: TGTGCCAGTAGTAGCCCCTGGGGGGACCACGAGCAGTACTTC